The 6 T cell receptor beta chains presented below share a single source sample, sequenced in a study of blood T cells in healthy people across ages. A second PCR of roughly 6 to 12 cycles used a sample-barcoded 5' primer and a J-beta primer mix. Each CDR3 protein is one row after TCRdb ran MiXCR on the 5' RACE reads. The data show approximately 1,100,000 distinct CDR3 sequences, with over 35% seen just once and 15% to 20% held by the top ten. The sample comprised blood. Every receptor here comes from a woman in her sixties in good health.

A single count supports this clonotype. In nucleotides, the CDR3 is TGTGCCAGCAGCTTGGTGGGACATCCCGAGCAGTACTTC. Protein product: CASSLVGHPEQYF. This chain uses TRBV5-6 with TRBJ2-7; possibly TRBD1 for D (6 bases). Germline V gene sequence: CDR1 SGHDT, CDR2 YYEEEE. This CDR3 is built from 13 residues. The V end lost 0 bases, the J end lost 6 bases, and 10 bases lay between the germline ends.

This rearrangement joins TRBV3-1 to TRBJ2-6; D gene unclear. Per the germline V gene, CDR1 is LGHDT and CDR2 is YNNKEL (reference sequence). CDR3 length: 19 residues. V was cut by 1 base and J by 0 bases, with 16 bases left in between. The CDR3 loop is CASSQGWTNSPSGANVLTF. CDR3 bases: TGTGCCAGCAGCCAAGGTTGGACGAATTCCCCCTCTGGGGCCAACGTCCTGACTTTC.

The V gene is TRBV27, the J gene TRBJ2-5; 9 bases align to TRBD2. The closer fit of TRBJ2-7 to the DNA end suggests the J call may be wrong. Germline CDR1 reads MNHEY; CDR2 reads SMNVEV (reference sequence). The CDR3 has 14 residues. The CDR3 reads CASRVAGVNNEQYF. Here the CDR3 DNA reads TGTGCCAGCCGGGTAGCGGGAGTTAACAACGAGCAGTACTTC.

The J gene is TRBJ2-6, the V gene TRBV20-1, with a weak D call TRBD1 (6 bases). The CDR3 is made up of 17 amino acids. V was pared by 0 bases and J by 0 bases, with 12 bases between. Germline CDR1 is DFQATT and CDR2 is SNEGSKA (reference sequence). For the CDR3, the DNA is TGCAGTGCTAGAGACAGGGGCCAACGCTCTGGGGCCAACGTCCTGACTTTC. Protein: CSARDRGQRSGANVLTF.

This clonotype occurred a few times. The chain has TRBV13 and TRBJ2-7, with TRBD1 as a possible D gene (5 bases). The CDR3 is 15 residues long. Germline V gives CDR1 PRHDT, CDR2 FYEKMQ (reference sequence). The germline V and J ends were trimmed by 0 bases and 0 bases, with 9 bases remaining between them. In DNA, the CDR3 is TGTGCCAGCAGCTTAGGACGCCAGGGCTCCTACGAGCAGTACTTC. It encodes CASSLGRQGSYEQYF.

V usage is TRBV7-2 and J usage is TRBJ1-2; 7 positions match TRBD1. This CDR3 is 14 amino acids long. V lost 4 bases, J lost 9 bases, and 11 bases stayed unmatched. Germline lookup yields CDR1 SGHTA and CDR2 FQGNSA. CDR3 loop: CASSSPQGQRRYTF. The CDR3 DNA sequence: TGTGCCAGCAGCTCCCCACAGGGACAGCGTCGCTACACCTTC.